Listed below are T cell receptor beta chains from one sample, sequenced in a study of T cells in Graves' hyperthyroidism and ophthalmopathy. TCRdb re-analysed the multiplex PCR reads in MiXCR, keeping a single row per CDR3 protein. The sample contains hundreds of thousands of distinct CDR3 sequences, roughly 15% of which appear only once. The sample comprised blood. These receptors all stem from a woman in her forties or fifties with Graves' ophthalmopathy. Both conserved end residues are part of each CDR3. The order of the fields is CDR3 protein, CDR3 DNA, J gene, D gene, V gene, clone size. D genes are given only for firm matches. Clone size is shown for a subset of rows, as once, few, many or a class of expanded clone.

CDR3 protein: CAWSSGTAHEKLFF
CDR3 DNA: TGTGCCTGGAGTTCCGGGACAGCACATGAAAAACTGTTTTTT
J gene: TRBJ1-4
D gene: TRBD1
V gene: TRBV30
clone size: -

CDR3 protein: CASSLGLAGTETQYF
CDR3 DNA: TGTGCCAGCAGTTTAGGACTAGCGGGAACTGAGACCCAGTACTTC
J gene: TRBJ2-5
D gene: TRBD2
V gene: TRBV6-2/TRBV6-3
clone size: many

CDR3 protein: CASSFGDGELFF
CDR3 DNA: TGTGCCAGCAGCTTTGGCGACGGGGAGCTGTTTTTT
J gene: TRBJ2-2
D gene: -
V gene: TRBV5-6
clone size: -

CDR3 protein: CAISGTTSSYEQYF
CDR3 DNA: TGTGCCATCAGTGGGACTACGAGCTCCTACGAGCAGTACTTC
J gene: TRBJ2-7
D gene: -
V gene: TRBV10-3
clone size: few

CDR3 protein: CAISEMASGNTGELFF
CDR3 DNA: TGTGCCATCAGTGAGATGGCTAGCGGAAACACCGGGGAGCTGTTTTTT
J gene: TRBJ2-2
D gene: TRBD2
V gene: TRBV10-3
clone size: few

CDR3 protein: CASKRGESYEQYF
CDR3 DNA: TGTGCCAGCAAACGCGGGGAGTCCTACGAGCAGTACTTC
J gene: TRBJ2-7
D gene: -
V gene: TRBV6-2/TRBV6-3
clone size: many

CDR3 protein: CASSSGGALYGYTF
CDR3 DNA: TGTGCCAGTAGTTCCGGCGGGGCCCTATATGGCTACACCTTC
J gene: TRBJ1-2
D gene: -
V gene: TRBV19
clone size: -

CDR3 protein: CATTKFGFFSYNEQFF
CDR3 DNA: TGTGCCACGACCAAGTTTGGTTTTTTCTCCTACAATGAGCAGTTCTTC
J gene: TRBJ2-1
D gene: -
V gene: TRBV24-1
clone size: many

CDR3 protein: CASGPAGVSLGAETQYF
CDR3 DNA: TGTGCTAGTGGACCCGCTGGAGTCAGCCTGGGGGCAGAGACCCAGTACTTC
J gene: TRBJ2-5
D gene: -
V gene: TRBV12-5
clone size: -

CDR3 protein: CATTNSGISYEQYF
CDR3 DNA: TGTGCCACTACCAATAGCGGGATATCCTACGAGCAGTACTTC
J gene: TRBJ2-7
D gene: TRBD2
V gene: TRBV2
clone size: many

CDR3 protein: CASSLKLSGTQYF
CDR3 DNA: TGTGCCAGCAGCTTAAAGCTATCAGGGACCCAGTACTTC
J gene: TRBJ2-5
D gene: -
V gene: TRBV12-3/TRBV12-4
clone size: few

CDR3 protein: CASSQDRAAYEQYF
CDR3 DNA: TGCGCCAGCAGCCAAGATAGGGCAGCCTACGAGCAGTACTTC
J gene: TRBJ2-7
D gene: -
V gene: TRBV4-3
clone size: -

CDR3 protein: CASSLLTYGNTEAFF
CDR3 DNA: TGTGCCAGCAGCTTATTAACCTACGGCAACACTGAAGCTTTCTTT
J gene: TRBJ1-1
D gene: -
V gene: TRBV7-8
clone size: many

CDR3 protein: CASRPDTRLAGSSYEQYF
CDR3 DNA: TGCGCCAGCAGACCCGATACCCGTCTAGCGGGGAGCTCCTACGAGCAGTACTTC
J gene: TRBJ2-7
D gene: TRBD2
V gene: TRBV5-1
clone size: few

CDR3 protein: CASSSTIIAGTHTGELFF
CDR3 DNA: TGTGCCAGTAGCTCGACGATAATAGCGGGGACCCACACCGGGGAGCTGTTTTTT
J gene: TRBJ2-2
D gene: TRBD2
V gene: TRBV19
clone size: few

CDR3 protein: CASSPVGGSRAFF
CDR3 DNA: TGCGCCAGCAGCCCGGTGGGGGGTTCGCGAGCTTTCTTT
J gene: TRBJ1-1
D gene: -
V gene: TRBV5-1
clone size: many

CDR3 protein: CAISESGLLNEQFF
CDR3 DNA: TGTGCCATCAGTGAGTCGGGACTACTCAATGAGCAGTTCTTC
J gene: TRBJ2-1
D gene: TRBD2
V gene: TRBV10-3
clone size: -

CDR3 protein: CAWSVGTAPTDTQYF
CDR3 DNA: TGTGCCTGGAGTGTTGGGACCGCTCCCACAGATACGCAGTATTTT
J gene: TRBJ2-3
D gene: -
V gene: TRBV30
clone size: many

CDR3 protein: CASSVGQRGSTDTQYF
CDR3 DNA: TGTGCCAGCAGCGTAGGCCAGCGGGGGAGCACAGATACGCAGTATTTT
J gene: TRBJ2-3
D gene: TRBD2
V gene: TRBV9
clone size: many

CDR3 protein: CASSLTLADSTDTQYF
CDR3 DNA: TGTGCCAGCAGCTTAACCCTAGCGGACTCCACAGATACGCAGTATTTT
J gene: TRBJ2-3
D gene: TRBD2
V gene: TRBV9
clone size: -

CDR3 protein: CASSYSRRTGGYGYTF
CDR3 DNA: TGTGCCAGCAGTTACTCGAGGAGGACAGGAGGCTATGGCTACACCTTC
J gene: TRBJ1-2
D gene: TRBD1
V gene: TRBV6-2/TRBV6-3
clone size: many

CDR3 protein: CASSPRTGRQETQYF
CDR3 DNA: TGTGCCAGCTCACCGAGGACAGGGAGGCAAGAGACCCAGTACTTC
J gene: TRBJ2-5
D gene: TRBD1
V gene: TRBV18
clone size: many

CDR3 protein: CASSQVLAGFYEQYF
CDR3 DNA: TGCGCCAGCAGCCAAGTATTAGCGGGATTCTACGAGCAGTACTTC
J gene: TRBJ2-7
D gene: TRBD2
V gene: TRBV4-3
clone size: -

CDR3 protein: CASSFWGGTDHQPQHF
CDR3 DNA: TGTGCCAGCAGCTTCTGGGGAGGGACCGACCATCAGCCCCAGCATTTT
J gene: TRBJ1-5
D gene: -
V gene: TRBV5-6
clone size: few